The clone carrying this TCR beta chain was seen only a few times. Its target is not known. These data come from a study of cytomegalovirus exposure and HLA in healthy donors. Study at large: Earlier sequencing of 150 million to 200 million T cells yielded about 120 million unique TCR beta sequences. Study results and caveats: The authors enumerated 150 to 200 TCR beta chains as linked to cytomegalovirus. An analysis was carried out later, and it reportedly showed fewer N-insertions in an Asian-associated ancestry cluster than the approximately 700-donor mean. TCR beta sequences reportedly predicted the HLA-A and HLA-B alleles of most subjects accurately.

Both 60 Vbeta primers and 13 Jbeta primers went into the PCR. Repertoires were generated with immunoSEQ multiplex PCR, while TCRdb's copy carries only in-frame clones and drops some. The repertoire has 110,000 or so clones, roughly an eighth of them found once; the top ten carry more than 15%. Germline trimming cut 9 bases from V and 5 bases from J; bases unmatched to any gene: 6. Germline values: CDR1 ENHRY, CDR2 SYGVKD. The CDR3 consists of 13 residues. The source is a middle-aged man in good health and CMV-seropositive. Input material: PBMCs. The chain uses TRBV10-3 and TRBJ2-3, with 9 nucleotides matching TRBD2. CDR3 protein: CAIEREDRDTQYF. In DNA form, the CDR3 reads TGTGCCATAGAGCGGGAGGACAGAGATACGCAGTATTTT.